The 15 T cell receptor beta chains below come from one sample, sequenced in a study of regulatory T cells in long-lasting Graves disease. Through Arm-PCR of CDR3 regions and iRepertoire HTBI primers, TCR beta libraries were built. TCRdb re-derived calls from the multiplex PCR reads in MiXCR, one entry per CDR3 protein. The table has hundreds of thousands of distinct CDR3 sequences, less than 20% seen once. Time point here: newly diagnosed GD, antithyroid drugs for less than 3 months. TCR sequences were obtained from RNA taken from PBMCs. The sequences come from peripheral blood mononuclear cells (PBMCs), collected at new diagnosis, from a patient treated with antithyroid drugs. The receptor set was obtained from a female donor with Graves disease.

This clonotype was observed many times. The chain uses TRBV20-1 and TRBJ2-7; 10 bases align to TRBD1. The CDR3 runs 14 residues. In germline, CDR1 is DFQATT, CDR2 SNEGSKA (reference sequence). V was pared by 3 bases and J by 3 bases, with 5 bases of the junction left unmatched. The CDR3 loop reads CSASEGTGVYEQYF. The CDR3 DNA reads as TGCAGTGCTAGTGAAGGGACAGGGGTCTACGAGCAGTACTTC.

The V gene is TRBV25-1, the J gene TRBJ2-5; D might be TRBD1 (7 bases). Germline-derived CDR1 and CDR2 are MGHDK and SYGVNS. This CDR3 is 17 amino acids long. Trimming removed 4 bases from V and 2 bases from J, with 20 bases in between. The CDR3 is CASSATRGTARQETQYF. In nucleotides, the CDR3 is TGTGCCAGCAGTGCCACCCGGGGGACAGCGCGTCAAGAGACCCAGTACTTC.

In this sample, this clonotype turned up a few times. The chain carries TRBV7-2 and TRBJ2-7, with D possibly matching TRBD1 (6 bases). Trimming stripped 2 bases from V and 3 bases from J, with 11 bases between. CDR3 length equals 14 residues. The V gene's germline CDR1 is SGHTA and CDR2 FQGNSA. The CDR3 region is CASSLNTGHYEQYF. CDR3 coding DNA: TGTGCCAGCAGCTTAAATACGGGACACTACGAGCAGTACTTC. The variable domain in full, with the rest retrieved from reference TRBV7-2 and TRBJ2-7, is GAGVSQSPSNKVTEKGKDVELRCDPISGHTALYWYRQSLGQGLEFLIYFQGNSAPDKSGLPSDRFSAERTGGSVSTLTIQRTQQEDSAVYLCASSLNTGHYEQYFGPGTRLTVT.

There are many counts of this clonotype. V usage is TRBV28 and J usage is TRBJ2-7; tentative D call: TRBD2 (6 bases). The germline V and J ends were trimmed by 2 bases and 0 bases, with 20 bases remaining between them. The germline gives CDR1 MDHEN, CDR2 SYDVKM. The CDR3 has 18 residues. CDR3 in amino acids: CASSLIPSAGPISYEQYF. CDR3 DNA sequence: TGTGCCAGCAGTTTAATCCCCAGCGCGGGACCGATCTCCTACGAGCAGTACTTC.

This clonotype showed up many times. CDR3 protein: CASSLAPQGRQFF. The CDR3 region has the DNA TGTGCCAGCAGCTTAGCGCCGCAGGGTCGGCAGTTCTTC. The rearrangement joins TRBV7-3 to TRBJ2-1; D perhaps matches TRBD1 (5 bases). Germline CDR1 is SGHTA and CDR2 is FQGTGA. Trimming removed 2 bases from V and 12 bases from J, with 14 bases in between. CDR3 size: 13 residues.

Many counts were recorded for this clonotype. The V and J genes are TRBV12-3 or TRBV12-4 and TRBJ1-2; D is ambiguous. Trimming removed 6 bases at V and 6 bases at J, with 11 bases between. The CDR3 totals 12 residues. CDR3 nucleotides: TGTGCCAGCAGGGCGGCCATACATGGCTACACCTTC. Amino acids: CASRAAIHGYTF.

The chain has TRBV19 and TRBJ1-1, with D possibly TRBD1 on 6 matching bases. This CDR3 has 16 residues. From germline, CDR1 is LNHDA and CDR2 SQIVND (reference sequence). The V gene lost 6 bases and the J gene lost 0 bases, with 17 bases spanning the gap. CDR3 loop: CASSSEGGLMNTEAFF. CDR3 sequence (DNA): TGTGCCAGTAGCAGTGAGGGGGGACTCATGAACACTGAAGCTTTCTTT.

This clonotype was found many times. The DNA of the CDR3 is TGTGCCAGCAAAACCCCCCCCCCCTCCAAGGCGGGGGTGAACACCGGGGAGCTGTTTTTT. Protein sequence: CASKTPPPSKAGVNTGELFF. The chain combines TRBV12-3 or TRBV12-4 with TRBJ2-2; 7 bases fit TRBD2. Trimming at V came to 7 bases and at J to 1 base, leaving 21 bases not matched to a gene. CDR3 length equals 20 residues.

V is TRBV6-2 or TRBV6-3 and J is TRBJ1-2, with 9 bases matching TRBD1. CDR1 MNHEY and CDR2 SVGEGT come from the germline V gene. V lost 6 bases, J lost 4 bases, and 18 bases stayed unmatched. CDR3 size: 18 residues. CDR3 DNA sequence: TGTGCCAGCAGCCTAAAGGGGAGCATAACAGGGGGCCGCTATGGCTACACCTTC. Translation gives CASSLKGSITGGRYGYTF.

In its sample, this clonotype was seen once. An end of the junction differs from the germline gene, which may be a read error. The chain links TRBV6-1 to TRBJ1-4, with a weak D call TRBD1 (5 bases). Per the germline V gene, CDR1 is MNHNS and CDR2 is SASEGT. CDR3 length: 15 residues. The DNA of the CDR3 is TGTGCCACCGGGGGGGGTCGGGCAACTGATGAAAAACTGTTTTTT. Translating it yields CATGGGRATDEKLFF.

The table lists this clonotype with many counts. DNA for the CDR3: TGTGCCAGCAGTGCCCTCGGCGGGTCAGATACGCAGTATTTT. Its translation: CASSALGGSDTQYF. The V call is TRBV25-1, the J call TRBJ2-3, with a weak D call TRBD2 (5 bases). V lost 4 bases, J lost 4 bases, and 12 bases lay in between. There are 14 residues in the CDR3. Germline V lookup: CDR1 MGHDK, CDR2 SYGVNS.

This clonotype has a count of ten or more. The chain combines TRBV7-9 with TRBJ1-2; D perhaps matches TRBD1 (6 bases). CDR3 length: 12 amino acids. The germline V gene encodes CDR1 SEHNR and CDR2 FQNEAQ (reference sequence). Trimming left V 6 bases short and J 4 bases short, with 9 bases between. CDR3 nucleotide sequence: TGTGCCAGCAGTGGACAGCGCTATGGCTACACCTTC. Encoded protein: CASSGQRYGYTF.

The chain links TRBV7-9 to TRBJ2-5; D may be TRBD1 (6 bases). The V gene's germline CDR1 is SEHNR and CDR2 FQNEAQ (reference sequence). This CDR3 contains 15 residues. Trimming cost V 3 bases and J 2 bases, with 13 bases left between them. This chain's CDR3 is CASSFPGTLQETQYF. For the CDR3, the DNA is TGTGCCAGCAGCTTCCCCGGGACACTACAAGAGACCCAGTACTTC.

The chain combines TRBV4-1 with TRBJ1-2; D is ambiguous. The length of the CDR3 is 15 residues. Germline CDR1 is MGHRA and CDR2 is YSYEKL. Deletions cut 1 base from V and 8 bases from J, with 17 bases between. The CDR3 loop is CASSQVPRGSLGYTF. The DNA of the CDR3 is TGCGCCAGCAGCCAAGTCCCACGGGGATCCCTAGGCTACACCTTC.

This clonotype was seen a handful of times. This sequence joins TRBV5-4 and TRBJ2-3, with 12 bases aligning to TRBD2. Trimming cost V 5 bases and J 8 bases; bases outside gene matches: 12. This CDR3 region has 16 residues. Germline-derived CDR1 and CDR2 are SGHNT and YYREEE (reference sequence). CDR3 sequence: CASSRGASGGAGTQYF. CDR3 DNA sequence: TGTGCCAGCAGTCGTGGGGCTAGCGGGGGGGCAGGTACGCAGTATTTT.